This TCR beta chain was retrieved from a study of human T cells and chemical hapten exposure. Study summary: The patch tests put 0.01% DPC on the skin of the upper back and were read 6 days later. Overall study results and limits: Expanded TCRs formed significantly more large CDR3 similarity clusters than controls. TCRs whose frequency exceeded 1 in 1000 remained the same following DPC sensitization.

Sample time point: patch test 3, about 24 weeks after DPC sensitization. As to treatment: therapeutic diphenylcyclopropenone sensitization with weekly scalp DPC. At every patch-test visit, blood was drawn before the patch test was applied. To note about this clonotype: Its antigen is not known.

TCRdb ran MiXCR on the RACE reads and lists one entry per CDR3 protein. Counted here are about 190,000 distinct CDR3 sequences, around 23% occurring once; the ten biggest clones make up about 2.5%. The ends were cut back, 7 bases at V and 5 bases at J, with 10 bases in the middle. Germline CDR1 is DFQATT and CDR2 is SNEGSKA (reference sequence). The CDR3 spans 11 residues. The sample was whole blood, taken in connection with sensitization to the hapten diphenylcyclopropenone (DPC). This chain links TRBV20-1 with TRBJ2-3, with D uncertain. The receptor was derived from a woman in her thirties or forties with alopecia areata. Some clones in this sample may be carry-over from other donors' samples. The CDR3 loop reads CSVVVVDTQYF. The CDR3 DNA follows: TGCAGTGTCGTAGTTGTAGATACGCAGTATTTT.